This T cell receptor beta chain stems from a study of T-cell memory formation after mild COVID-19 (dated by TCRdb to the early 2020s). Broadly, across the study: TCR sequence clusters from the two donors were largely donor specific. The cohort comprised two young, previously healthy adult volunteers, one female and one male. In a couple of donors, T-cell clones that expanded and contracted after mild COVID-19 were tracked by sequencing TCRalpha and TCRbeta repertoires over time.

Sequencing took place on an Illumina NovaSeq 6000. cDNA libraries for TCRalpha and TCRbeta were prepared by 5'RACE using constant-segment primers, with sample barcodes and unique molecular identifiers added. Trizol reagent was used to extract RNA from every sample. Libraries were amplified in two PCR steps, with a second sample barcode and Illumina TruSeq adapters added in the second step. Libraries were sequenced on an Illumina NovaSeq with 2 x 150 bp paired-end reads. On the study's bioinformatics: With migec v1.2.7, reads were demultiplexed and then collapsed into UMI-guided consensus sequences. Using mixcr v2.1.11, UMI consensuses were aligned to TRA and TRB V and J templates and then assembled into clonotypes. Expanded or contracted clonotypes were those called significant by both edgeR and NoisET, with noise models trained on biological replicates. For edgeR calls, the thresholds were a false discovery rate-adjusted p below 0.01 and a log2 fold-change of 1. PCA with hierarchical clustering of max-normalized trajectories of the 1000 most abundant clonotypes was used as exploratory dynamics analysis. Separately sequenced CD4+ and CD8+ repertoires were used to assign a CD4 or CD8 phenotype to each responding clone. In-frame beta chains were kept once TCRdb had trimmed the public reads at Q25 with fastp and called clones with MiXCR. Here each entry gathers all rows of one CDR3 protein and keeps the most common genes and DNA. TCRdb's processing, not the authors' own work, is the source of the V and J calls. Present in this sample are about 350,000 distinct CDR3 sequences, roughly 15% of which were seen just once. The biggest ten clones account for about 20% of the sample.

Results and caveats for the whole study, not just this receptor: Only a couple of mild cases were covered by the study, and larger cohorts that include severe cases with pre-infection samples were considered necessary. Clones contracting from day 15 to 85 had balanced CD4/CD8 phenotypes, while a second wave expanding from day 15 to 37 was biased towards CD4+. Some responding clones were detected in pre-infection memory, suggesting pre-existing cross-reactive memory T cells joined the SARS-CoV-2 response. Contracting CD4+ clones appeared mostly in the CM and EM memory subsets, whereas CD8+ clones were enriched in EMRA. The second-wave clones that peaked on day 37 were not confirmed to be SARS-CoV-2 specific.

Ficoll-Paque density gradient centrifugation was used to isolate PBMCs. Comments on this clonotype: Its recognized antigen is unknown. One base away there is no much larger clone; base qualities are not given.

The sample consisted of PBMCs or a T cell subset sorted from them (not recorded which). The receptor's source is a man younger than 35 who had mild COVID-19 (a few samples of this study predate the infection). The sample titles of this study are shuffled in the database, so cell type and time point are left out; the donor was told from shared clones.

The DNA is TGTGCCAGTTCACAGGGGGTGCTTGGCCTCTCACCCCTCCACTTT. It codes for CASSQGVLGLSPLHF. The chain couples TRBV6-6 to TRBJ1-6; TRBD1 agrees with 8 junctional bases. Germline trimming: 9 bases from V, 10 bases from J; junction bases outside gene matches: 14. The germline V gene (reference sequence) specifies MNHNY as CDR1 and SVGAGI as CDR2. Its CDR3 holds 15 amino acids, cysteine through phenylalanine. Solely the CDR3 DNA is kept, with 45 bases framed from the first base.